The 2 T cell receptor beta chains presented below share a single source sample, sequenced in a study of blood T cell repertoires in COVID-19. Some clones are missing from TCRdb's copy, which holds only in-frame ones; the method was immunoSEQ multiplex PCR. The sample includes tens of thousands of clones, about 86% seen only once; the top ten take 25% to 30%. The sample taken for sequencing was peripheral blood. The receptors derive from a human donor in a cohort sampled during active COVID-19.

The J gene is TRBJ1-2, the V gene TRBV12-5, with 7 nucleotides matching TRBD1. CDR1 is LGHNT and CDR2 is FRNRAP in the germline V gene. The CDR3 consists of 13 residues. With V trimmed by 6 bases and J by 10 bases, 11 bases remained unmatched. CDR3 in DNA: TGTGCTAGTGGCCCTGGACAGGTTGGGCCCTACACCTTC. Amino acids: CASGPGQVGPYTF.

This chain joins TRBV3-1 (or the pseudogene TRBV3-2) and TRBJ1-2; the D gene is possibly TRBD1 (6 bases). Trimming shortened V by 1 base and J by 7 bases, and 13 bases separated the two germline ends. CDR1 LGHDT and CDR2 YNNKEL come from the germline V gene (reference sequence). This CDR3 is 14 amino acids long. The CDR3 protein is CASSQGSTGSGYTF. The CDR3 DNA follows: TGTGCCAGCAGCCAAGGGAGCACAGGGAGTGGCTACACCTTC.